Below are 8 T cell receptor beta chains sequenced from a single sample in a study of T cell responses to AZD1222 COVID-19 vaccine. Measured with immunoSEQ multiplex PCR; TCRdb has only the in-frame clones, and not every one. Here the sample spans some 280,000 clones, 94% being singletons. The source was peripheral blood, collected 28 days after the second AZD1222 dose. The source of these receptors is an adult who received the AZD1222 COVID-19 vaccine.

The chain couples TRBV4-1 to TRBJ1-1; D remains unclear. The CDR3 is 16 residues long. V was pared by 1 base and J by 0 bases, with 12 bases between. CDR1 and CDR2 (germline): MGHRA, YSYEKL. DNA for the CDR3: TGCGCCAGCAGCCAAGTTGCCGGTGACATGAACACTGAAGCTTTCTTT. It translates to CASSQVAGDMNTEAFF.

This chain joins TRBV6-1 and TRBJ2-3, with D perhaps given as TRBD1 or TRBD2 (5 bases each). V was cut by 0 bases and J by 8 bases, with 12 bases left in between. Germline assignment: CDR1 MNHNS and CDR2 SASEGT. The CDR3 spans 14 residues. The CDR3 nucleotides are TGTGCCAGCAGTGAAGCGAGGGGAGTTGCTACGCAGTATTTT. It specifies CASSEARGVATQYF.

The rearrangement uses TRBV4-1 and TRBJ2-5, with D possibly TRBD1 on 5 matching bases. The germline CDR1 and CDR2 sequences are MGHRA and YSYEKL. The CDR3 runs to 14 residues. Trimming left V 2 bases short and J 3 bases short, with 10 bases between. The CDR3 DNA is TGCGCCAGCAGCCAATCAGGGCATGAAGAGACCCAGTACTTC. Residues: CASSQSGHEETQYF.

The chain uses TRBV28 and TRBJ2-5, with TRBD1 matching over 9 bases. The V segment lost 2 bases and the J segment 2 bases; nucleotides outside the gene matches: 6. The germline gives CDR1 MDHEN, CDR2 SYDVKM. The CDR3 length is 16 residues. CDR3 nucleotide sequence: TGTGCCAGCAGTTTAGGAGGGACAGGGACACAAGAGACCCAGTACTTC. Amino acid sequence: CASSLGGTGTQETQYF.

V is TRBV7-6 and J is TRBJ1-6, with D possibly matching TRBD1 (5 bases). Trimming pared 3 bases from V and 0 bases from J, leaving 9 bases between. CDR1 and CDR2 from the germline V gene are SGHVS and FNYEAQ. There are 16 residues in the CDR3. CDR3 amino acids: CASSLTAYSYNSPLHF. CDR3 nucleotide sequence: TGTGCCAGCAGCTTGACAGCCTACTCCTATAATTCACCCCTCCACTTT.

The chain uses TRBV7-9 and TRBJ1-5, with TRBD1 as a possible D gene (5 bases). Germline lookup yields CDR1 SEHNR and CDR2 FQNEAQ (reference sequence). This CDR3 region has 13 residues. Trimming removed 5 bases from V and 6 bases from J, with 11 bases in between. The CDR3 region is CASSQTDSQPQHF. In DNA, the CDR3 is TGTGCCAGCAGCCAGACAGACAGTCAGCCCCAGCATTTT.

J is TRBJ1-2 and V is TRBV7-3; TRBD1 is a possible D gene (6 bases). The CDR3 extends over 13 amino acids. V was trimmed by 3 bases and J by 8 bases, leaving 13 bases between them. Germline V gives CDR1 SGHTA, CDR2 FQGTGA. In DNA form, the CDR3 reads TGTGCCAGCAGCTTGTCGGGGGCCATCGGCTACACCTTC. Protein sequence: CASSLSGAIGYTF.

This chain joins TRBV7-2 and TRBJ2-7; no definite D call. This CDR3 spans 14 amino acids. In germline, CDR1 is SGHTA, CDR2 FQGNSA. Between the trimmed V and J ends, which lost 5 bases and 3 bases, there was a span of 14 bases. The CDR3 DNA reads TGTGCCAGCAGCCCCGCCGGTAGATACTACGAGCAGTACTTC. Translating it yields CASSPAGRYYEQYF.